These 23 T cell receptor beta chains came from one sample sequenced in a study of blood T cell repertoires in COVID-19. Only in-frame clones appear in the TCRdb table, and some are missing; sequencing was by immunoSEQ multiplex PCR. The profile shows 150,000 to 200,000 clones, under 95% of them singletons. Sequencing was performed on peripheral blood. The receptors were sampled from a man between 18 and 29 years old with acute or convalescent COVID-19.

The chain links TRBV18 to TRBJ1-5; the match to TRBD1 covers 7 bases. Trimming cost V 3 bases and J 1 base; bases outside gene matches: 6. The CDR3 is 16 residues long. CDR1 is KGHSH and CDR2 is LQKENI in the germline V gene. CDR3 residues: CASSPNRGGSNQPQHF. CDR3 nucleotide sequence: TGTGCCAGCTCACCGAACAGGGGAGGAAGCAATCAGCCCCAGCATTTT.

The chain uses TRBV5-6 and TRBJ1-2; D not certain. V lost 4 bases and J lost 8, with 15 bases in between. The CDR3 totals 13 residues. Per germline, CDR1 SGHDT and CDR2 YYEEEE. CDR3 in amino acids: CASSPDLVLGYTF. The CDR3 DNA follows: TGTGCCAGCAGCCCGGATCTAGTCCTGGGCTACACCTTC. Complete variable domain (other parts from reference TRBV5-6 and TRBJ1-2): DAGVTQSPTHLIKTRGQQVTLRCSPKSGHDTVSWYQQALGQGPQFIFQYYEEEERQRGNFPDRFSGHQFPNYSSELNVNALLLGDSALYLCASSPDLVLGYTFGSGTRLTVV.

The chain links TRBV13 to TRBJ1-1; D call uncertain. This CDR3 contains 15 residues. Germline values: CDR1 PRHDT, CDR2 FYEKMQ (reference sequence). The ends were cut back, 5 bases at V and 1 base at J, with 14 bases in the middle. The CDR3 bases are TGTGCCAGCAGCCCCCTCCGGGAAACGAACACTGAAGCTTTCTTT. As protein: CASSPLRETNTEAFF.

The J gene is TRBJ2-3, the V gene TRBV3-1 (or the pseudogene TRBV3-2), with TRBD2 matching 14 bases. This CDR3 has 15 residues. Germline trimming cut 4 bases from V and 7 bases from J; bases unmatched to any gene: 4. The germline gives CDR1 LGHDT, CDR2 YNNKEL (reference sequence). This CDR3 reads CASSRLAGGQNTQYF. The CDR3 DNA sequence: TGTGCCAGCAGCCGACTAGCGGGGGGGCAAAATACGCAGTATTTT.

The chain links TRBV12-5 to TRBJ2-1; 12 bases are shared with TRBD2. Per the germline V gene, CDR1 is LGHNT and CDR2 is FRNRAP. V shed 5 bases, J shed 8 bases, and the junction held 13 bases outside the gene matches. This CDR3 is 17 amino acids long. CDR3 DNA sequence: TGTGCTAGTGGTCCCGGACTAGCGGGATTCCAGGTGCATGAGCAGTTCTTC. Translation: CASGPGLAGFQVHEQFF. Full variable domain (rest looked up from reference TRBV12-5 and TRBJ2-1): DARVTQTPRHKVTEMGQEVTMRCQPILGHNTVFWYRQTMMQGLELLAYFRNRAPLDDSGMPKDRFSAEMPDATLATLKIQPSEPRDSAVYFCASGPGLAGFQVHEQFFGPGTRLTVL.

The chain has TRBV20-1 and TRBJ2-5, with TRBD2 as a possible D gene (6 bases). Trimming removed 3 bases from V and 5 bases from J, with 16 bases in between. The CDR3 spans 14 residues. Germline-derived CDR1 and CDR2 are DFQATT and SNEGSKA (reference sequence). The CDR3 protein is CSASPRVGGETQYF. The CDR3 coding sequence is TGCAGTGCTAGTCCCAGGGTTGGAGGGGAGACCCAGTACTTC.

The chain employs TRBV21-1 and TRBJ2-4; the table gives TRBD2 as D, unverified against the DNA. TRBV21-1 is given as a pseudogene. CDR3 length: 15 amino acids. CDR3 nucleotides: TGTGCCTCCCCAACGGGGGGAGGTGCCAAAAACATTCAGTACTTC. It encodes CASPTGGGAKNIQYF.

The chain carries TRBV30 and TRBJ1-5, with TRBD1 identical over 10 bases. The CDR3 totals 16 residues. Germline values: CDR1 GTSNPN, CDR2 SVGIG (reference sequence). V shed 2 bases, J shed 4 bases, and the junction held 8 bases outside the gene matches. CDR3 protein: CAWSPGDRGANQPQHF. The CDR3 DNA sequence: TGTGCCTGGAGTCCCGGGGACAGGGGTGCGAATCAGCCCCAGCATTTT.

This chain uses TRBV19 with TRBJ1-2, with 9 nucleotides matching TRBD1. J lost 7 bases, V lost 5 bases, and 11 bases had no gene match. CDR3 size: 15 residues. Germline values: CDR1 LNHDA, CDR2 SQIVND (reference sequence). The CDR3 loop is CASSPRPGTGFGYTF. CDR3 nucleotide sequence: TGTGCCAGTAGTCCACGTCCCGGGACAGGGTTTGGCTACACCTTC.

V usage is TRBV11-2 and J usage is TRBJ1-2, with D perhaps TRBD1 (6 bases). Germline CDR1 reads SGHAT; CDR2 reads FQNNGV. This CDR3 region has 15 residues. The V end was cut by 3 bases, the J end by 2 bases, with 13 bases between. CDR3 in amino acids: CASSFNRDANYGYTF. The CDR3 DNA is TGTGCCAGCAGCTTCAACAGGGACGCAAACTATGGCTACACCTTC.

This chain links TRBV4-1 with TRBJ2-2, with 10 bases matching TRBD1. Losses at the gene ends were 6 bases for V and 0 bases for J; bases not matched to a gene: 13. Germline assignment: CDR1 MGHRA and CDR2 YSYEKL. The CDR3 has 19 residues. The DNA for the CDR3 is TGCGCCAGCAGTTTGGACAGGGGGGACCTTCGGGCGAACACCGGGGAGCTGTTTTTT. Its protein product is CASSLDRGDLRANTGELFF.

The V and J genes are TRBV18 and TRBJ2-5; D is perhaps TRBD1 (5 bases). V lost 2 bases and J 2 bases, leaving 9 bases between the germline ends. Germline CDR1 is KGHSH and CDR2 is LQKENI. The CDR3 sequence is 14 residues long. The CDR3 nucleotides read TGTGCCAGCTCACCAGTCGACAGTCAAGAGACCCAGTACTTC. Amino acid sequence: CASSPVDSQETQYF. The full variable domain, rest sourced from reference TRBV18 and TRBJ2-5, is NAGVMQNPRHLVRRRGQEARLRCSPMKGHSHVYWYRQLPEEGLKFMVYLQKENIIDESGMPKERFSAEFPKEGPSILRIQQVVRGDSAAYFCASSPVDSQETQYFGPGTRLLVL.

This chain uses TRBV30 with TRBJ2-7; D not resolved. Germline V CDR1 and CDR2: GTSNPN, SVGIG (reference sequence). Trimming shortened V by 4 bases and J by 3 bases, and 22 bases separated the two germline ends. The CDR3 totals 16 residues. The CDR3 protein is CAWNSLNIDFSYEQYF. The CDR3 region has the DNA TGTGCCTGGAACTCCCTCAACATCGACTTCAGCTACGAGCAGTACTTC.

This clone appeared a single time. The chain carries TRBV6-1 and TRBJ1-6, with D possibly being TRBD1 (6 bases). CDR3 size: 16 residues. Trimming stripped 1 base from V and 7 bases from J, with 14 bases between. Germline CDR1 and CDR2: MNHNS and SASEGT. In DNA form, the CDR3 reads TGTGCCAGCAGTGAAGTGCGCGGGGGCGCCAATTCACCCCTCCACTTT. Amino acid sequence: CASSEVRGGANSPLHF.

The gene calls are TRBV19 and TRBJ2-7, with 9 bases lining up with TRBD1. Germline trimming cut 3 bases from V and 3 bases from J; bases unmatched to any gene: 12. Germline V CDR1 and CDR2: LNHDA, SQIVND (reference sequence). The CDR3 has 17 residues. In DNA form, the CDR3 reads TGTGCCAGTAGTATCCACCGGCCGGGACAGGGCCTCTACGAGCAGTACTTC. It codes for CASSIHRPGQGLYEQYF.

The table lists this clone with a few counts. The chain employs TRBV5-1 and TRBJ2-7; D is ambiguous. The CDR3 contains 12 residues. Germline V gene data show CDR1 as SGHRS and CDR2 as YFSETQ. Trimming removed 2 bases from V and 5 bases from J, with 8 bases in between. This CDR3 is CASSLSGDEQYF. In DNA, the CDR3 is TGCGCCAGCAGCTTATCAGGTGACGAGCAGTACTTC.

The chain has TRBV2 and TRBJ2-7, with 12 nucleotides matching TRBD2. In germline, CDR1 is SNHLY, CDR2 FYNNEI. V was pared by 3 bases and J by 1 base, with 1 base of the junction left unmatched. The CDR3 is 15 residues long. DNA of the CDR3: TGTGCCAGCAGTGACACTAGCGGGGGGTCCTACGAGCAGTACTTC. Its protein product is CASSDTSGGSYEQYF.

This clone came up a few times. The V and J genes are TRBV20-1 and TRBJ2-7; D not resolved. The CDR3 loop spans 11 amino acids. Germline loops: CDR1 DFQATT, CDR2 SNEGSKA (reference sequence). V was cut by 5 bases and J by 3 bases, with 8 bases left in between. This CDR3 is CSAEYSYEQYF. CDR3 coding DNA: TGCAGTGCTGAATACAGCTACGAGCAGTACTTC.

The chain uses TRBV30 and TRBJ2-4, with 13 bases that match TRBD2. There are 17 residues in the CDR3. V lost 2 bases and J lost 7; bases outside the gene matches: 11. In germline, CDR1 is GTSNPN, CDR2 SVGIG (reference sequence). The CDR3 protein is CAWSSSRLAGGGNIQYF. CDR3 DNA: TGTGCCTGGAGTTCGTCGCGACTAGCGGGGGGCGGGAACATTCAGTACTTC.

The chain employs TRBV5-4 and TRBJ1-1; D is possibly TRBD1 (6 bases). The germline V and J ends were trimmed by 5 bases and 3 bases, with 8 bases remaining between them. Germline CDR1 reads SGHNT; CDR2 reads YYREEE (reference sequence). The length of the CDR3 is 12 residues. For the CDR3, the DNA is TGTGCCAGCAGGGGGGCGTACACTGAAGCTTTCTTT. Protein sequence: CASRGAYTEAFF.

The chain carries TRBV6-5 and TRBJ1-2; 10 bases fit TRBD1. CDR3 length: 15 amino acids. The germline CDR1 and CDR2 sequences are MNHEY and SVGAGI. J was trimmed by 4 bases and V by 5 bases; bases with no gene match: 7. CDR3 DNA: TGTGCCAGCAGTCCACCGGACAGGGGGTTCTATGGCTACACCTTC. This codes for CASSPPDRGFYGYTF.

The chain joins TRBV25-1 to TRBJ1-2; D is possibly TRBD1 (5 bases). The CDR3 is 13 residues long. Trimming removed 0 bases at V and 4 bases at J, with 6 bases between. CDR1 and CDR2 from the germline V gene are MGHDK and SYGVNS. CDR3 in amino acids: CASSEYGAYGYTF. The DNA of the CDR3 is TGTGCCAGCAGTGAATATGGGGCCTATGGCTACACCTTC.

V and J are TRBV14 and TRBJ1-6; 7 nucleotides align to TRBD1. In germline, CDR1 is SGHDN, CDR2 FVKESK. This CDR3 has 16 residues. J lost 10 bases, V lost 1 base, and 10 bases had no gene match. The CDR3 sequence is CASSQVLQGLGSPLHF. CDR3 nucleotides: TGTGCCAGCAGCCAAGTATTACAGGGGTTAGGATCACCCCTCCACTTT.